Listed here is a single T cell receptor (beta chain). Its antigen is not identified. The method was immunoSEQ multiplex PCR; TCRdb's version includes in-frame clones alone and lacks a portion of them. The sample includes tens of thousands of clones, less than 85% of them seen just once. The data are from a study of ipilimumab plus nivolumab after autologous stem cell transplantation. Study in general: Typical patient got a handful of ipilimumab doses and about eight nivolumab doses (median).

Whole-study results and caveats: Authors suggest TCR repertoire, Treg phenotype and gut microbiota support further study.

CDR1 is SGHNT and CDR2 is YYREEE in the germline V gene (reference sequence). The CDR3 has 14 amino acids. Trimming stripped 4 bases from V and 3 bases from J, with 14 bases between. This TCR was sampled from a male donor with diffuse large B-cell lymphoma. V and J are TRBV5-4 and TRBJ2-7; a weak D match, TRBD2 (6 bases). The source was PBMCs, collected in a trial of ipilimumab plus nivolumab as post-transplant consolidation. The CDR3 sequence: CASSLGGILYEQYF. As DNA, the CDR3 is TGTGCCAGCAGCCTGGGCGGGATCCTCTACGAGCAGTACTTC.